These 3 T cell receptor beta chains were all obtained from the same sample, sequenced in a study of blood T cell repertoires in COVID-19. The table came from immunoSEQ multiplex PCR; TCRdb's copy has only in-frame clones and leaves some out. Of 250,000 to 300,000 clones in the sample, about 90% are singletons; the top ten hold 9.5% to 15%. Material for sequencing was peripheral blood. The receptors come from a woman between 25 and 40 years old with COVID-19, enrolled during active disease.

The CDR3 nucleotides read TGTGCCAGCACCGGGTTTTCGAATGAGCAGTTCTTC. This encodes CASTGFSNEQFF. The chain carries TRBV6-5 and TRBJ2-1; no clear D. V was cut by 7 bases and J by 7 bases, with 11 bases left in between. The germline V gene encodes CDR1 MNHEY and CDR2 SVGAGI. The CDR3 covers 12 residues.

The chain combines TRBV27 with TRBJ1-2, with 7 bases that match TRBD1. The germline V gene encodes CDR1 MNHEY and CDR2 SMNVEV (reference sequence). V trimming: 0 bases; J trimming: 5 bases; junction bases outside the gene matches: 3. This CDR3 is 14 amino acids long. CDR3 DNA sequence: TGTGCCAGCAGTTTATCCGGGACAGATTATGGCTACACCTTC. Translated: CASSLSGTDYGYTF.

This chain links TRBV5-8 with TRBJ2-3; 8 bases fit TRBD1. CDR3 length: 14 residues. V shed 4 bases, J shed 5 bases, and the junction held 6 bases outside the gene matches. Germline lookup yields CDR1 SGHTS and CDR2 YDEGEE. The CDR3 nucleotides are TGTGCCAGCAGCCCCAGGACAGGGAAAGATACGCAGTATTTT. Translating it yields CASSPRTGKDTQYF.